This T cell receptor beta chain was captured by sequencing in a study of T-cell reconstitution after alpha-beta-depleted transplantation in children. This clonotype has at least ten counts. The CDR3 runs 16 residues. Germline values: CDR1 SGHTA, CDR2 FQGNSA. Trimming took off 5 bases at V and 4 bases at J, with 21 bases between the two ends. It was with unique molecular identifiers that the TCRbeta library was prepared. TCRdb re-called the PCR reads through MiXCR, storing one row per CDR3 protein. The profile shows 250,000 to 300,000 distinct CDR3 sequences, about a tenth of them singletons. The material was PBMCs, obtained before TCRalphabeta/CD19-depleted stem cell transplant. This rearrangement joins TRBV7-2 to TRBJ2-7; D unclear. The receptor was derived from a boy less than two years old with acute myeloid leukemia, due to receive a stem cell transplant. The CDR3 here is CASSPYSGLLFYEQYF. The CDR3 DNA is TGTGCCAGCAGCCCCTATAGTGGTCTCCTTTTTTACGAGCAGTACTTC.